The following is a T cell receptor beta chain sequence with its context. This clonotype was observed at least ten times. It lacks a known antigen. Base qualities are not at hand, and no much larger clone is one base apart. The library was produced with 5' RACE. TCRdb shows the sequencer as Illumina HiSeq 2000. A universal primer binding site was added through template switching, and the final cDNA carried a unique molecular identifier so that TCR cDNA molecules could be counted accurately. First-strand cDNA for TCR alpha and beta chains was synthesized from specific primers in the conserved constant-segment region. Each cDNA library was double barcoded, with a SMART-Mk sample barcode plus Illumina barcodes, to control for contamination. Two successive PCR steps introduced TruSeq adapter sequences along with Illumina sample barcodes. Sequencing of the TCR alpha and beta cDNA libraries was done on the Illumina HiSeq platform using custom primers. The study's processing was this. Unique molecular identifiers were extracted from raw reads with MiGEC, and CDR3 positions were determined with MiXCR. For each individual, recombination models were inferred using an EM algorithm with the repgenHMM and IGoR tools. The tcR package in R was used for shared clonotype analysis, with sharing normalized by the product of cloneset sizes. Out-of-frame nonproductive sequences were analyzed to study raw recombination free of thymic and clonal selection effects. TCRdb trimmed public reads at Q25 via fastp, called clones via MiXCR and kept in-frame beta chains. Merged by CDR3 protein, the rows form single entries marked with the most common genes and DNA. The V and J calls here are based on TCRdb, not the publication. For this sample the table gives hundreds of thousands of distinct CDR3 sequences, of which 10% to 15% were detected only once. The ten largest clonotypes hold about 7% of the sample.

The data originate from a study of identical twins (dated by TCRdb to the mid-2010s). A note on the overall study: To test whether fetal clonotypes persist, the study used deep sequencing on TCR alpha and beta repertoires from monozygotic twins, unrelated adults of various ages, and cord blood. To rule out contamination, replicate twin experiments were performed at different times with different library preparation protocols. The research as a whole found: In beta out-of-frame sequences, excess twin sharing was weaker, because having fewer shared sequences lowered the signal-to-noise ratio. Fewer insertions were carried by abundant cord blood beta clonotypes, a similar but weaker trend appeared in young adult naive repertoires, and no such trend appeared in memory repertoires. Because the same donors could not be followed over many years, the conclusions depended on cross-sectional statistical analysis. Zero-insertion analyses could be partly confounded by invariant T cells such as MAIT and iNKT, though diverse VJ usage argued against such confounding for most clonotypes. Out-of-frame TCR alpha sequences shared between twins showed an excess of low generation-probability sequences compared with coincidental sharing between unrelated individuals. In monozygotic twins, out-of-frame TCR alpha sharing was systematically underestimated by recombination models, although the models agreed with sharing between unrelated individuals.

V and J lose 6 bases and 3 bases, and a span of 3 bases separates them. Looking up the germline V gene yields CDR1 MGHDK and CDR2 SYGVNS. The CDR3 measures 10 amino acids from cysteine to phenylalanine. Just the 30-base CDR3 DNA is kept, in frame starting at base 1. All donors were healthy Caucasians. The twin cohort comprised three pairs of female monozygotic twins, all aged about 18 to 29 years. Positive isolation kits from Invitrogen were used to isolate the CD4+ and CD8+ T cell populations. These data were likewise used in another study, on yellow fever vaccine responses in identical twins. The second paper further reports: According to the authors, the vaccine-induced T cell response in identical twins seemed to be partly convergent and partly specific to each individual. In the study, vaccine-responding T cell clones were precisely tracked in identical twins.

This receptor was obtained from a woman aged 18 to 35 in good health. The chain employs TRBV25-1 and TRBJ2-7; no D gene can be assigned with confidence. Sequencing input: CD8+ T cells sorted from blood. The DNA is TGTGCCAGCAGGGGCTACGAGCAGTACTTC. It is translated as CASRGYEQYF.